This T cell receptor beta chain was identified during a study of T cell responses to AZD1222 COVID-19 vaccine. Overall study results and limits: There were vaccine-associated CD4 TCRs across spike, dominant at 160-218 and 743-854. All repertoire sampling was performed exclusively after the peak T cell response.

Sequenced by immunoSEQ multiplex PCR; TCRdb stores in-frame clones only, minus some. The data show about 120,000 clones, about nine tenths seen once. This clone was observed a few times. The target antigen is unknown. The CDR3 is 14 amino acids. The V gene lost 2 bases and the J gene lost 3 bases, with 8 bases spanning the gap. Germline values: CDR1 LGHNA, CDR2 YNFKEQ. This TCR was sampled from an adult in good health. V gene TRBV4-2 combines with J gene TRBJ1-5, with D perhaps TRBD1 (6 bases). The sample here was peripheral blood, taken on day 0 of MenACWY control vaccination. The CDR3 reads CASSQNRVNQPQHF. CDR3 in DNA: TGTGCCAGCAGCCAAAACAGGGTCAATCAGCCCCAGCATTTT.